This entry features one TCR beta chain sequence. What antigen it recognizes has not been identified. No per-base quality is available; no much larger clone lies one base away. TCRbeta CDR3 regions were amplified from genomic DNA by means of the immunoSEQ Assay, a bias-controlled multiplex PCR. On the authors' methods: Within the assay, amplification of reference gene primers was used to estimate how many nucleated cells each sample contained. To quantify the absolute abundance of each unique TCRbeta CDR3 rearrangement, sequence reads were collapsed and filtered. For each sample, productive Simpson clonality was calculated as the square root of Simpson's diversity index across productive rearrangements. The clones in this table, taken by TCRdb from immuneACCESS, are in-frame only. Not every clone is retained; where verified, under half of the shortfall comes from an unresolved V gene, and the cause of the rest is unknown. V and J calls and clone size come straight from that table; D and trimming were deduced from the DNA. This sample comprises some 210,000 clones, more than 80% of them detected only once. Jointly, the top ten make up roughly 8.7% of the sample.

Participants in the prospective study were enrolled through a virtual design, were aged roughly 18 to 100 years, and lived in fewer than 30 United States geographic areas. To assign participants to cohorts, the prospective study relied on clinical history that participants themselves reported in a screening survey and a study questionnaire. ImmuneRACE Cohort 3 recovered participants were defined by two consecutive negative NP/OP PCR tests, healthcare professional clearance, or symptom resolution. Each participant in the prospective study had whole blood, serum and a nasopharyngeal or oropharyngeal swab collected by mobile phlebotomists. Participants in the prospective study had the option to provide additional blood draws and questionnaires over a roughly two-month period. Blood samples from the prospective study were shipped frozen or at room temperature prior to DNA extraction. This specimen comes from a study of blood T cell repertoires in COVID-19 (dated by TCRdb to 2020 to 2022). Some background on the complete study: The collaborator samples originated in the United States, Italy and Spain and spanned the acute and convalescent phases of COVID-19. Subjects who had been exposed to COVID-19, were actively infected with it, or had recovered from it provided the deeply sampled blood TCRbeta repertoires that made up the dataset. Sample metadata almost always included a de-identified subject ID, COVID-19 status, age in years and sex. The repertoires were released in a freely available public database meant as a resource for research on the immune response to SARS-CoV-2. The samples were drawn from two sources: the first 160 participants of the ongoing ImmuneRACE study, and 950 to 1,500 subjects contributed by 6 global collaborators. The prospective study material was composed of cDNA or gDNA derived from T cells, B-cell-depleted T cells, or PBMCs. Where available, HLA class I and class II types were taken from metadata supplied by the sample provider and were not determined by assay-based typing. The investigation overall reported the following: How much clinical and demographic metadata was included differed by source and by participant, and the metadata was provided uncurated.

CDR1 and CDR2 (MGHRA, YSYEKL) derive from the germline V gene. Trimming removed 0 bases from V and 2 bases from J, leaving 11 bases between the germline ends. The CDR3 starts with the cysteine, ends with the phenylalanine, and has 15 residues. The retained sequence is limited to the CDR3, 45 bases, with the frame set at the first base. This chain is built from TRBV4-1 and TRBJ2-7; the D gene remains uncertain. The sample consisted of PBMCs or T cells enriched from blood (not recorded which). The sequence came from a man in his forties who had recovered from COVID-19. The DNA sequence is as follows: TGCGCCAGCAGCCAAGATTTTCCCCAGGCCTACGAGCAGTACTTC. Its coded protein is CASSQDFPQAYEQYF.